What follows are 20 T cell receptor beta chains derived from one specimen sequenced in a study of cytomegalovirus exposure and HLA in healthy donors. Profiled with immunoSEQ multiplex PCR; TCRdb holds only in-frame clones, not every one. The sample lists 150,000 to 250,000 clones; 80% to 90% were seen once. The sequenced sample was PBMCs. Receptors originate from a woman in her twenties or thirties in good health and CMV-seropositive.

This chain connects TRBV7-8 to TRBJ2-6, with D maybe TRBD1 (5 bases). The CDR3 loop spans 16 amino acids. The V end lost 5 bases, the J end lost 4 bases, and 15 bases lay between the germline ends. The germline gives CDR1 SGHVS, CDR2 FQNEAQ. This chain's CDR3 is CASSPRVPLGANVLTF. The CDR3 DNA follows: TGTGCCAGCAGCCCCAGGGTCCCTTTGGGGGCCAACGTCCTGACTTTC.

CDR3 loop: CASTPGGAAFF. DNA for the CDR3: TGTGCCAGCACTCCGGGAGGAGCAGCTTTCTTT. The chain couples TRBV2 to TRBJ1-1; the D is unclear. Per the germline V gene, CDR1 is SNHLY and CDR2 is FYNNEI. CDR3 length: 11 residues. Trimming stripped 7 bases from V and 10 bases from J, with 13 bases between.

J is TRBJ2-7 and V is TRBV5-6, with D hard to call. V lost 0 bases to trimming and J lost 3 bases, with 7 bases between them. The CDR3 sequence is 13 residues long. Germline assignment: CDR1 SGHDT and CDR2 YYEEEE. CDR3 protein: CASSLALNYEQYF. The CDR3 nucleotides are TGTGCCAGCAGCTTGGCTCTTAACTACGAGCAGTACTTC.

CDR3 loop: CSAIPQAANEKLFF. The CDR3 region has the DNA TGCAGCGCCATACCACAGGCCGCTAATGAAAAACTGTTTTTT. The V call is TRBV29-1, the J call TRBJ1-4; weak D call: TRBD1 (5 bases). CDR3 size: 14 residues. CDR1 SQVTM and CDR2 ANQGSEA come from the germline V gene. V lost 7 bases and J 3 bases, leaving 15 bases between the germline ends.

This chain uses TRBV10-3 with TRBJ2-1, with 10 bases that match TRBD2. Germline CDR1 and CDR2: ENHRY and SYGVKD. V lost 4 bases and J lost 8; bases outside the gene matches: 8. The CDR3 spans 15 residues. The CDR3 nucleotides are TGTGCCATCAGTGGAGCGGGAGGGCGGGGGCATGAGCAGTTCTTC. Its protein product is CAISGAGGRGHEQFF.

The chain employs TRBV5-6 and TRBJ2-4, with 7 bases fitting TRBD1. Germline V gives CDR1 SGHDT, CDR2 YYEEEE. This CDR3 contains 17 residues. The V and J ends lost 1 base and 0 bases, in that order; junction bases with no gene match: 7. The CDR3 sequence is CASSLKKGALAKNIQYF. CDR3 coding DNA: TGTGCCAGCAGCTTGAAAAAGGGGGCCCTAGCCAAAAACATTCAGTACTTC.

The chain couples TRBV2 to TRBJ2-6; 7 bases are a match to TRBD1. Germline CDR1 is SNHLY and CDR2 is FYNNEI. V lost 10 bases to trimming and J lost 0 bases; unmatched junction nucleotides: 9. The CDR3 is 16 amino acids. The DNA of the CDR3 is TGTGCCATCCAGGGGGTTCACGTCTCTGGGGCCAACGTCCTGACTTTC. This gives the protein CAIQGVHVSGANVLTF. Filled out from reference TRBV2 and TRBJ2-6, the complete variable domain reads EPEVTQTPSHQVTQMGQEVILRCVPISNHLYFYWYRQILGQKVEFLVSFYNNEISEKSEIFDDQFSVERPDGSNFTLKIRSTKLEDSAMYFCAIQGVHVSGANVLTFGAGSRLTVL.

The chain joins TRBV11-2 to TRBJ2-7, with 9 bases aligning to TRBD2. The CDR3 length is 15 residues. Germline values: CDR1 SGHAT, CDR2 FQNNGV. Losses at the gene ends were 6 bases for V and 6 bases for J; bases not matched to a gene: 12. The CDR3 bases are TGTGCCAGCAGGCGTACGGGACTAGCAACGACCGAGCAGTACTTC. Translation: CASRRTGLATTEQYF.

V gene TRBV14 combines with J gene TRBJ1-2; D is undetermined. The V gene lost 4 bases and the J gene lost 4 bases, with 16 bases spanning the gap. Germline CDR1 SGHDN, CDR2 FVKESK. There are 15 residues in the CDR3. Here the CDR3 DNA reads TGTGCCAGCAGCCCCCCCCTGGGCCCTCTCTATGGCTACACCTTC. It encodes CASSPPLGPLYGYTF.

The V and J genes are TRBV11-2 and TRBJ2-7, with 7 bases aligning to TRBD1. This CDR3 spans 14 amino acids. Germline V gene lookup returns CDR1 SGHAT and CDR2 FQNNGV. J gave up 7 bases and V 5 bases, and 11 bases lay outside the gene matches. As DNA, the CDR3 is TGTGCCAGCAGCGGGGACAGAAGCTCTTTGGAGCAGTACTTC. Translating it yields CASSGDRSSLEQYF. Based on the CDR3 plus reference TRBV11-2 and TRBJ2-7, the full variable domain is EAGVAQSPRYKIIEKRQSVAFWCNPISGHATLYWYQQILGQGPKLLIQFQNNGVVDDSQLPKDRFSAERLKGVDSTLKIQPAKLEDSAVYLCASSGDRSSLEQYFGPGTRLTVT.

This sequence joins TRBV5-1 and TRBJ2-3; tentatively, D is TRBD2 (5 bases). The CDR3 length is 16 residues. Germline CDR1 SGHRS, CDR2 YFSETQ. V was cut by 0 bases and J by 1 base, with 12 bases left in between. The CDR3 spells CASSLDPGRGTDTQYF. The CDR3 nucleotides read TGCGCCAGCAGCTTGGATCCGGGAAGGGGCACAGATACGCAGTATTTT.

The chain employs TRBV19 and TRBJ1-5; D perhaps matches TRBD1 (5 bases). Germline CDR1 LNHDA, CDR2 SQIVND (reference sequence). V shed 4 bases and J shed 2 bases, with 12 bases lying between them. CDR3 length: 15 residues. The CDR3 spells CASSTTRARNQPQHF. Written as DNA, the CDR3 is TGTGCCAGTAGTACCACCAGGGCTCGCAATCAGCCCCAGCATTTT. Combining the CDR3 with reference TRBV19 and TRBJ1-5 gives the whole variable domain DGGITQSPKYLFRKEGQNVTLSCEQNLNHDAMYWYRQDPGQGLRLIYYSQIVNDFQKGDIAEGYSVSREKKESFPLTVTSAQKNPTAFYLCASSTTRARNQPQHFGDGTRLSIL.

The rearrangement uses TRBV18 and TRBJ2-1; D is perhaps TRBD2 (6 bases). The germline V gene has CDR1 KGHSH and CDR2 LQKENI. Trimming pared 3 bases from V and 5 bases from J, leaving 8 bases between. There are 13 residues in the CDR3. In nucleotides, the CDR3 is TGTGCCAGCTCACCGGGACTTAACAATGAGCAGTTCTTC. This translates into CASSPGLNNEQFF.

This clone was counted once. This sequence joins TRBV27 and TRBJ2-7; 12 positions agree with TRBD2. V was pared by 3 bases and J by 3 bases, with 3 bases of the junction left unmatched. This CDR3 has 15 amino acids. Looked up from germline, CDR1 is MNHEY and CDR2 is SMNVEV (reference sequence). CDR3 loop: CASSLTSGSVYEQYF. In DNA form, the CDR3 reads TGTGCCAGCAGTTTGACTAGCGGGAGCGTCTACGAGCAGTACTTC.

This clone appeared once. J is TRBJ2-1 and V is TRBV5-1; 8 positions match TRBD2. Per the germline V gene, CDR1 is SGHRS and CDR2 is YFSETQ. Germline trimming cut 4 bases from V and 9 bases from J; bases unmatched to any gene: 6. The CDR3 spans 13 residues. As DNA, the CDR3 is TGCGCCAGCAGCCTGGGACTAGGCGTTGAGCAGTTCTTC. Translating it yields CASSLGLGVEQFF.

In nucleotides, the CDR3 is TGTGCCAGCAGCCCCCTTGGGGGGACCGGTTCTGGGGAGCTGTTTTTT. Its protein product is CASSPLGGTGSGELFF. V usage is TRBV4-2 and J usage is TRBJ2-2; weak D call: TRBD2 (6 bases). V was pared by 4 bases and J by 8 bases, with 20 bases between. This CDR3 is 16 amino acids long. In germline, CDR1 is LGHNA, CDR2 YNFKEQ.

This clone was observed a handful of times. This chain joins TRBV2 and TRBJ1-5; D is unresolved. Germline CDR1 reads SNHLY; CDR2 reads FYNNEI. V gave up 4 bases and J gave up 6 bases, with 7 bases separating them. The CDR3 covers 12 residues. CDR3 residues: CASSGTGQPQHF. CDR3 in DNA: TGTGCCAGCAGTGGAACTGGTCAGCCCCAGCATTTT.

The CDR3 here is CASSQGGGLAGEETQYF. The CDR3 coding sequence is TGCGCCAGCAGCCAAGGGGGCGGACTAGCGGGAGAAGAGACCCAGTACTTC. This chain uses TRBV4-1 with TRBJ2-5, with 13 bases matching TRBD2. This CDR3 is 17 amino acids long. Looked up from germline, CDR1 is MGHRA and CDR2 is YSYEKL. Unmatched junction bases numbered 5, after V lost 1 base and J lost 3 bases.

V usage is TRBV27 and J usage is TRBJ2-1; D is unclear. The CDR3 spans 13 residues. V gave up 5 bases and J gave up 2 bases, with 7 bases separating them. Germline V gives CDR1 MNHEY, CDR2 SMNVEV (reference sequence). In DNA, the CDR3 is TGTGCCAGCAGTCTCAACACCTACAATGAGCAGTTCTTC. Protein product: CASSLNTYNEQFF.

This sequence joins TRBV5-1 and TRBJ2-3; D is unresolved. This CDR3 contains 15 residues. Trimming shortened V by 4 bases and J by 3 bases, and 15 bases separated the two germline ends. Germline CDR1 and CDR2: SGHRS and YFSETQ. The CDR3 DNA sequence: TGCGCCAGCAGCCCCCGAGCAGGCAGTACAGATACGCAGTATTTT. Translating gives CASSPRAGSTDTQYF.